Presented here are 10 T cell receptor beta chains from one specimen sequenced in a study of blood T cells in healthy people across ages (dated by TCRdb to 2014 to 2015). Libraries were built with 5' RACE. Sequenced using an Illumina HiSeq 2500. A second PCR of about 6 to 12 cycles was performed with a sample-barcoded 5' primer and a J-beta primer mix. TCRdb passed the public sequencing reads through fastp at Q25 and MiXCR, retaining productive beta sequences. Rows merge per CDR3 protein into single entries with the most common DNA and genes. The sample includes 870,000 or so distinct CDR3 sequences, with 25% to 30% observed a single time. Of the sample, approximately 15% is held by the ten largest clones. The source material was blood. Every receptor here comes from a woman of 80 years or more in good health.

This clonotype was seen repeatedly, ten times or more. V and J are TRBV10-3 and TRBJ2-7, with 12 bases matching TRBD1. V shed 6 bases, J shed 0 bases, and the junction held 3 bases outside the gene matches. The CDR3 is 15 amino acids. CDR1 is ENHRY, CDR2 SYGVKD, per germline. CDR3 in amino acids: CAIRQGQGASYEQYF. In DNA form, the CDR3 reads TGTGCCATCAGGCAGGGACAGGGGGCCTCCTACGAGCAGTACTTC.

This clonotype turned up a few times. The genes are TRBV6-2 or TRBV6-3 and TRBJ2-5; TRBD2 matches at 9 bases. This CDR3 comprises 13 residues. With V trimmed by 9 bases and J by 7 bases, 9 bases remained unmatched. CDR1 and CDR2 (germline): MNHEY, SVGEGT. The CDR3 DNA is TGTGCCAGTAAAGCTAGCGGGGCGGGGACCCAGTACTTC. This codes for CASKASGAGTQYF.

This chain uses TRBV19 with TRBJ1-1; 10 bases match TRBD1. CDR1 is LNHDA and CDR2 is SQIVND in the germline V gene (reference sequence). This CDR3 spans 14 amino acids. After removal of 7 bases from V and 3 bases from J, the junction contained 5 bases not matched to a gene. The CDR3 protein is CASTGQGRDTEAFF. In DNA, the CDR3 is TGTGCCAGTACGGGACAGGGGAGAGACACTGAAGCTTTCTTT.

This clonotype appeared many times. The chain employs TRBV2 and TRBJ2-7; TRBD1 aligns across 10 bases. CDR3 length equals 15 residues. Germline values: CDR1 SNHLY, CDR2 FYNNEI. The V gene end was trimmed by 10 bases and the J gene end by 0 bases; junction bases not matched to a gene: 9. The CDR3 region is CATNPGQGISYEQYF. Here the CDR3 DNA reads TGTGCCACCAATCCGGGACAGGGGATCTCCTACGAGCAGTACTTC.

The chain carries TRBV7-2 and TRBJ2-2; 7 positions match TRBD1. This CDR3 is 15 amino acids long. The V and J ends lost 5 bases and 7 bases, in that order; junction bases with no gene match: 10. Germline CDR1 and CDR2: SGHTA and FQGNSA. This CDR3 reads CASSPQQGMGGELFF. CDR3 DNA sequence: TGTGCCAGCAGCCCGCAACAGGGGATGGGCGGGGAGCTGTTTTTT.

This clonotype was counted ten times or more. The rearrangement joins TRBV6-4 to TRBJ1-6; weak D call: TRBD1 (5 bases). With 5 bases removed from V and 6 bases from J, the gap between germline ends came to 11 bases. Germline V gene sequence: CDR1 MRHNA, CDR2 SNTAGT. The CDR3 loop spans 14 amino acids. As DNA, the CDR3 is TGTGCCAGCAGTACCGGGACCTTTAATTCACCCCTCCACTTT. Its protein is CASSTGTFNSPLHF.

Ten or more counts support this clonotype. The rearrangement uses TRBV20-1 and TRBJ2-3, with D possibly being TRBD1 (6 bases). Germline values: CDR1 DFQATT, CDR2 SNEGSKA (reference sequence). The CDR3 runs 16 residues. V was pared by 2 bases and J by 0 bases, with 15 bases between. The CDR3 bases are TGCAGTGCTAGACCGACAGGATTTAGGAGCACAGATACGCAGTATTTT. Translation: CSARPTGFRSTDTQYF.

This clonotype was found once. A much larger clone sits a single nucleotide away, making a read error possible. J is TRBJ1-6 and V is TRBV6-1, with D hard to call. The V gene lost 6 bases and the J gene lost 7 bases, with 22 bases spanning the gap. Germline-derived CDR1 and CDR2 are MNHNS and SASEGT. There are 17 residues in the CDR3. In nucleotides, the CDR3 is TGTGCCAGCAGCTCACAATCCATCGACGGGAAGAATTCACCCCTCCACTTT. It is translated as CASSSQSIDGKNSPLHF.

CDR3 DNA sequence: TGTGCCAGCAGCTTTGAACAGGATCTTTATAGCAATCAGCCCCAGCATTTT. Amino acid sequence: CASSFEQDLYSNQPQHF. The chain combines TRBV11-3 with TRBJ1-5; the D gene is possibly TRBD1 (5 bases). Germline V gene data show CDR1 as SGHNT and CDR2 as YENEEA. Deletions cut 3 bases from V and 0 bases from J, with 15 bases between. The CDR3 consists of 17 residues.

In its sample, this clonotype was seen a few times. The J gene is TRBJ1-1, the V gene TRBV5-1, with 7 bases matching TRBD1. This CDR3 comprises 15 residues. Germline V gives CDR1 SGHRS, CDR2 YFSETQ. Losses at the gene ends were 2 bases for V and 4 bases for J; bases not matched to a gene: 8. CDR3 residues: CASSFSGGSITEAFF. CDR3 DNA sequence: TGCGCCAGCAGCTTTTCAGGGGGGAGTATCACTGAAGCTTTCTTT.